These T cell receptor beta chains were read from a single sample in a study of OX40 agonist ivuxolimab in advanced cancers. Libraries were prepared by immunoSEQ multiplex PCR; TCRdb keeps only in-frame clonotypes and omits some of them. The sample shows approximately 50,000 clones, roughly 94% of them seen only once. Sequenced material: CD4+ or CD8+ T cells sorted from blood, taken in a trial of the OX40 agonist ivuxolimab. Receptors originate from an adult with an advanced solid tumor such as melanoma, head and neck, liver or kidney cancer. The CDR3 runs from the conserved cysteine through the conserved F or W. The order of the fields is clone size, D gene, V gene, J gene, CDR3 protein, CDR3 DNA. A D gene is named only where the DNA matches it firmly. Size is omitted from some rows. Given values are once, few, many or a class for expanded clones.

>NA|NA|TRBV4-3|TRBJ2-2
CASSQVVGTGELFF
TGCGCCAGCAGCCAAGTGGTCGGCACCGGGGAGCTGTTTTTT
>once|NA|TRBV11-3|TRBJ1-1
CASSWNTQKIRSSGGTEAFF
TGTGCCAGCAGCTGGAATACGCAAAAAATACGATCTTCGGGGGGCACTGAAGCTTTCTTT
>NA|NA|TRBV6-5|TRBJ2-1
CASSTPDANNEQFF
TGTGCCAGCAGTACTCCGGACGCGAACAATGAGCAGTTCTTC
>once|NA|TRBV9|TRBJ2-7
CASSVQPGGYEQYF
TGTGCCAGCAGCGTACAGCCCGGAGGGTACGAGCAGTACTTC
>NA|NA|TRBV7-5|TRBJ1-4
CARSSLPFRGQGEKLFF
TGTGCCAGAAGCTCCTTACCCTTCAGGGGGCAAGGTGAAAAACTGTTTTTT
>NA|NA|TRBV9|TRBJ2-7
CASSVGDEQYF
TGTGCCAGCAGCGTGGGGGACGAGCAGTACTTC
>NA|NA|TRBV4-1|TRBJ2-7
CASSQEEVGSYEQYF
TGCGCCAGCAGCCAAGAGGAAGTCGGATCCTACGAGCAGTACTTC
>NA|NA|TRBV23-1|TRBJ1-4
CASSQSGAGEKLFF
TGCGCCAGCAGTCAATCGGGGGCCGGTGAAAAACTGTTTTTT
>NA|TRBD1|TRBV9|TRBJ2-7
CASSTNLRDRPYEQYF
TGTGCCAGCAGCACGAATCTCCGGGACAGACCATACGAGCAGTACTTC
>NA|NA|TRBV15|TRBJ1-1
CATSTRIGTMNTEAFF
TGTGCCACCAGCACTAGAATCGGAACTATGAACACTGAAGCTTTCTTT
>NA|NA|TRBV4-3|TRBJ2-1
CASSQELGSSYNEQFF
TGCGCCAGCAGCCAAGAGTTAGGTAGCTCCTACAATGAGCAGTTCTTC
>NA|TRBD1|TRBV7-9|TRBJ2-7
CASSLRDRGYEQYF
TGTGCCAGCAGCTTAAGGGACAGGGGTTACGAGCAGTACTTC
>NA|NA|TRBV9|TRBJ2-1
CASSEEVGYNEQFF
TGTGCCAGCAGCGAGGAGGTGGGGTACAATGAGCAGTTCTTC
>once|TRBD1|TRBV5-1|TRBJ1-2
CASRPDRGVYGYTF
TGCGCCAGCAGACCAGACAGGGGGGTGTATGGCTACACCTTC
>NA|TRBD2|TRBV9|TRBJ2-7
CASSVGGGEGAEQYF
TGTGCCAGCAGCGTAGGCGGGGGGGAGGGCGCCGAGCAGTACTTC
>few|NA|TRBV14|TRBJ2-7
CASSKSRRDGEGVLAYEQYF
TGTGCCAGCAGCAAAAGTAGGAGAGACGGTGAGGGTGTTTTGGCTTACGAGCAGTACTTC